Below are 27 T cell receptor beta chains sequenced from a single sample in a study of blood T cell repertoires in COVID-19. The data were produced by immunoSEQ multiplex PCR, yet TCRdb's version contains in-frame clones alone and is incomplete. Of about 78,000 clones in the sample, around 91% were seen once. Sequencing was carried out using peripheral blood. The receptors shown here come from a woman aged 50 to 60 in a cohort sampled during active COVID-19.

The J gene is TRBJ2-2, the V gene TRBV19; TRBD2 agrees at 12 bases. Germline V gene lookup returns CDR1 LNHDA and CDR2 SQIVND (reference sequence). The CDR3 is 17 residues long. V shed 5 bases, J shed 2 bases, and the junction held 6 bases outside the gene matches. CDR3: CASSLRTSGTNTGELFF. CDR3 in DNA: TGTGCCAGTAGTTTAAGGACTAGCGGGACAAACACCGGGGAGCTGTTTTTT.

This chain connects TRBV4-1 to TRBJ1-1; D ambiguous. The CDR3 is made up of 13 amino acids. V was pared by 4 bases and J by 7 bases, with 13 bases between. Germline V lookup: CDR1 MGHRA, CDR2 YSYEKL. CDR3 nucleotide sequence: TGCGCCAGCAGCCGGTCAGAGGGTAATGAAGCTTTCTTT. It specifies CASSRSEGNEAFF.

The CDR3 sequence is CAWSDLTGVMNTEAFF. The DNA of the CDR3 is TGTGCCTGGAGTGACCTGACAGGGGTAATGAACACTGAAGCTTTCTTT. The chain couples TRBV30 to TRBJ1-1, with 8 bases that match TRBD1. CDR3 length equals 16 residues. Germline V gene sequence: CDR1 GTSNPN, CDR2 SVGIG (reference sequence). Trimming cost V 1 base and J 0 bases; bases outside gene matches: 7.

V is TRBV7-8 and J is TRBJ2-1; the D is unclear. This CDR3 comprises 13 residues. Trimming took off 2 bases at V and 6 bases at J, with 8 bases between the two ends. Germline assignment: CDR1 SGHVS and CDR2 FQNEAQ. CDR3 sequence reads: CASSLSLGNEQFF. The CDR3 DNA follows: TGTGCCAGCAGCTTATCCCTAGGCAATGAGCAGTTCTTC. The full variable domain, completed using reference TRBV7-8 and TRBJ2-1, is GAGVSQSPRYKVAKRGQDVALRCDPISGHVSLFWYQQALGQGPEFLTYFQNEAQLDKSGLPSDRFFAERPEGSVSTLKIQRTQQEDSAVYLCASSLSLGNEQFFGPGTRLTVL.

The J gene is TRBJ2-7, the V gene TRBV2; 8 nucleotides agree with TRBD2. CDR3 length: 14 residues. Germline CDR1 and CDR2: SNHLY and FYNNEI. V lost 4 bases and J lost 1; bases outside the gene matches: 3. The CDR3 here is CASSAGGTSYEQYF. The CDR3 nucleotides read TGTGCCAGCAGTGCGGGGGGGACATCCTACGAGCAGTACTTC.

This chain connects TRBV6-6 to TRBJ1-3; 8 bases match TRBD1. CDR1 is MNHNY and CDR2 is SVGAGI in the germline V gene (reference sequence). This CDR3 spans 16 amino acids. V lost 4 bases to trimming and J lost 2 bases; unmatched junction nucleotides: 7. CDR3 region: CASSSQGQGTGNTIYF. Written as DNA, the CDR3 is TGTGCCAGCAGTTCCCAAGGACAGGGCACTGGAAACACCATATATTTT.

This chain links TRBV27 with TRBJ2-3, with 11 bases that match TRBD2. The V gene end was trimmed by 5 bases and the J gene end by 2 bases; junction bases not matched to a gene: 3. The CDR3 loop spans 15 amino acids. From germline, CDR1 is MNHEY and CDR2 SMNVEV (reference sequence). DNA for the CDR3: TGTGCCAGCAGTCGACTAGCGGGAACCACAGATACGCAGTATTTT. Protein sequence: CASSRLAGTTDTQYF.

V is TRBV4-1 and J is TRBJ2-2, with D possibly matching TRBD1 (5 bases). The CDR3 is 17 residues long. The germline V gene encodes CDR1 MGHRA and CDR2 YSYEKL. Trimming took 4 bases from V and 7 from J, leaving 22 bases between them. The CDR3 coding sequence is TGCGCCAGCAGCCCCCCAGGCCGGACCACCAGGGACGGGGAGCTGTTTTTT. Encoded protein: CASSPPGRTTRDGELFF.

The chain is built from TRBV5-1 and TRBJ2-3, with D tentatively TRBD1 (6 bases). CDR3 length: 13 amino acids. Trimming took 9 bases from V and 3 from J, leaving 14 bases between them. Germline loops: CDR1 SGHRS, CDR2 YFSETQ. The CDR3 region is CAIQGGRTDTQYF. The DNA of the CDR3 is TGCGCCATACAGGGTGGGAGAACAGATACGCAGTATTTT. The full variable domain, its missing parts supplied by reference TRBV5-1 and TRBJ2-3, is KAGVTQTPRYLIKTRGQQVTLSCSPISGHRSVSWYQQTPGQGLQFLFEYFSETQRNKGNFPGRFSGRQFSNSRSEMNVSTLELGDSALYLCAIQGGRTDTQYFGPGTRLTVL.

The CDR3 reads CASSPQGIGTDTQYF. CDR3 bases: TGTGCCAGCAGCCCACAGGGGATCGGGACAGATACGCAGTATTTT. The chain links TRBV7-9 to TRBJ2-3; 7 nucleotides line up with TRBD1. This CDR3 comprises 15 residues. Germline V lookup: CDR1 SEHNR, CDR2 FQNEAQ (reference sequence). The V segment lost 5 bases and the J segment 3 bases; nucleotides outside the gene matches: 8.

The CDR3 loop reads CASSIVLFLRGKNTEAFF. Written as DNA, the CDR3 is TGTGCCAGTAGTATAGTTCTCTTCCTCAGGGGCAAGAACACTGAAGCTTTCTTT. The chain is built from TRBV19 and TRBJ1-1; TRBD1 is a possible D gene (6 bases). CDR3 length equals 18 residues. Trimming removed 1 base at V and 1 base at J, with 19 bases between. Germline V gene lookup returns CDR1 LNHDA and CDR2 SQIVND (reference sequence).

CDR3 bases: TGCGCCAGCAGCCTAGGCGGGTTCGGGACAGGGGGGAATCAGCCCCAGCATTTT. It specifies CASSLGGFGTGGNQPQHF. This chain joins TRBV4-1 and TRBJ1-5; 11 bases align to TRBD1. The germline CDR1 and CDR2 sequences are MGHRA and YSYEKL. V lost 4 bases, J lost 4 bases, and 12 bases stayed unmatched. This CDR3 has 18 residues.

This rearrangement joins TRBV5-6 to TRBJ2-2; the D gene is possibly TRBD2 (7 bases). The germline gives CDR1 SGHDT, CDR2 YYEEEE. Trimming removed 0 bases at V and 7 bases at J, with 13 bases between. This CDR3 has 15 residues. This chain's CDR3 is CASSLVAGAGGELFF. CDR3 nucleotide sequence: TGTGCCAGCAGCTTGGTGGCGGGGGCTGGCGGGGAGCTGTTTTTT.

V gene TRBV7-9 combines with J gene TRBJ2-3; 14 nucleotides agree with TRBD2. J was trimmed by 6 bases and V by 4 bases; bases with no gene match: 9. CDR3 size: 17 residues. CDR1 and CDR2 (germline): SEHNR, FQNEAQ (reference sequence). The CDR3 nucleotides read TGTGCCAGCAGCTCCCGCGGGACTAGCGGGGGCCGTGATACGCAGTATTTT. This gives the protein CASSSRGTSGGRDTQYF.

The gene calls are TRBV4-2 and TRBJ2-1; 11 nucleotides align to TRBD2. With 8 bases clipped from V and 0 bases from J, the junction kept 9 bases outside the gene matches. This CDR3 is built from 17 residues. Germline V CDR1 and CDR2: LGHNA, YNFKEQ. In DNA form, the CDR3 reads TGTGCCAGCTGTGATAGCGGGAGGGGGAGCTCCTACAATGAGCAGTTCTTC. It codes for CASCDSGRGSSYNEQFF.

This chain joins TRBV5-1 and TRBJ1-2; D call uncertain. The length of the CDR3 is 13 residues. CDR1 SGHRS and CDR2 YFSETQ come from the germline V gene. Trimming stripped 0 bases from V and 4 bases from J, with 7 bases between. In nucleotides, the CDR3 is TGCGCCAGCAGCTTGGGGGCCTCCTATGGCTACACCTTC. It is translated as CASSLGASYGYTF. Full variable domain (remainder filled in from reference TRBV5-1 and TRBJ1-2): KAGVTQTPRYLIKTRGQQVTLSCSPISGHRSVSWYQQTPGQGLQFLFEYFSETQRNKGNFPGRFSGRQFSNSRSEMNVSTLELGDSALYLCASSLGASYGYTFGSGTRLTVV.

This clone was seen once. The chain is built from TRBV6-5 and TRBJ2-7; 9 bases fit TRBD2. This CDR3 has 14 amino acids. V shed 2 bases, J shed 2 bases, and the junction held 1 base outside the gene matches. The germline CDR1 and CDR2 sequences are MNHEY and SVGAGI. The CDR3: CASSYGGRAYEQYF. The CDR3 DNA reads as TGTGCCAGCAGTTACGGCGGGAGGGCCTACGAGCAGTACTTC.

The chain combines TRBV5-6 with TRBJ2-5; no clear D gene. Germline CDR1 SGHDT, CDR2 YYEEEE. This CDR3 has 14 amino acids. V was pared by 0 bases and J by 2 bases, with 8 bases between. The CDR3 DNA reads TGTGCCAGCAGCTTGGAAGTAGCTCAAGAGACCCAGTACTTC. This gives the protein CASSLEVAQETQYF.

This chain links TRBV19 with TRBJ1-2, with TRBD1 as a possible D gene (5 bases). Germline CDR1 reads LNHDA; CDR2 reads SQIVND (reference sequence). The CDR3 contains 13 residues. V shed 4 bases and J shed 8 bases, with 14 bases lying between them. CDR3 nucleotides: TGTGCCAGTAGTAATGGGGCTTTGAGGGGCTACACCTTC. The encoded protein is CASSNGALRGYTF. Filled out from reference TRBV19 and TRBJ1-2, the complete variable domain reads DGGITQSPKYLFRKEGQNVTLSCEQNLNHDAMYWYRQDPGQGLRLIYYSQIVNDFQKGDIAEGYSVSREKKESFPLTVTSAQKNPTAFYLCASSNGALRGYTFGSGTRLTVV.

This clone was detected only a few times. The chain links TRBV28 to TRBJ1-2; 7 bases are a match to TRBD1. The CDR3 consists of 11 residues. CDR1 and CDR2 from the germline V gene are MDHEN and SYDVKM. The CDR3, as DNA: TGTGCTGCCGGGACAGTCTATGGCTACACCTTC. Amino acid sequence: CAAGTVYGYTF.

The J gene is TRBJ1-4, the V gene TRBV6-5, with 9 bases identical to TRBD1. With V trimmed by 7 bases and J by 7 bases, 7 bases remained unmatched. Germline lookup yields CDR1 MNHEY and CDR2 SVGAGI. The CDR3 consists of 14 residues. Here the CDR3 DNA reads TGTGCCAGCACTACGGGACAGGGACTTGAAAAACTGTTTTTT. Protein product: CASTTGQGLEKLFF.

The chain carries TRBV6-6 and TRBJ1-5; 9 bases agree with TRBD1. From germline, CDR1 is MNHNY and CDR2 SVGAGI (reference sequence). Unmatched junction bases numbered 8, after V lost 4 bases and J lost 4 bases. This CDR3 has 16 residues. CDR3 residues: CASSSSLGTGNQPQHF. The CDR3 coding sequence is TGTGCCAGCAGTTCCTCCCTAGGGACAGGGAATCAGCCCCAGCATTTT.

V gene TRBV6-8 combines with J gene TRBJ2-7; D is perhaps TRBD1 (5 bases). Germline V gene sequence: CDR1 MNHGY, CDR2 SAAAGT. Trimming took 6 bases from V and 3 from J, leaving 15 bases between them. The CDR3 is 14 residues long. The CDR3 sequence is CASRSQGNIYEQYF. The CDR3 nucleotides read TGTGCCAGCAGGTCCCAGGGTAATATCTACGAGCAGTACTTC.

The CDR3 DNA sequence: TGTGCCAGCAGCCCTCGGGAAGCGGGAGGGGGTGAGCAGTTCTTC. Translation gives CASSPREAGGGEQFF. The V gene is TRBV7-7, the J gene TRBJ2-1; 10 bases match TRBD2. This CDR3 has 15 amino acids. CDR1 SSHAT and CDR2 FNYEAQ come from the germline V gene (reference sequence). The ends lost 5 bases at V and 9 bases at J; junction bases unmatched: 10.

The chain couples TRBV27 to TRBJ2-7, with D perhaps matching TRBD2 (5 bases). The CDR3 has 12 amino acids. The germline CDR1 and CDR2 sequences are MNHEY and SMNVEV (reference sequence). With 6 bases removed from V and 4 bases from J, the gap between germline ends came to 10 bases. CDR3 in DNA: TGTGCCAGCAGCCCAGCGGCTTACGAGCAGTACTTC. It yields the protein CASSPAAYEQYF.

This clone was seen a single time. The CDR3 region has the DNA TGTGCCAGCAGCCAATCCCGGACAGGGGGGGACTATGGCTACACCTTC. Its protein is CASSQSRTGGDYGYTF. The J gene is TRBJ1-2, the V gene TRBV16; 10 bases fit TRBD1. This CDR3 is built from 16 residues. The junction had 4 bases not matched to a gene; V was cut back by 0 bases and J by 3 bases. Germline V gives CDR1 KGHSY, CDR2 FQNENV.

J is TRBJ2-7 and V is TRBV28, with TRBD2 matching over 13 bases. The CDR3 is 15 amino acids. V shed 6 bases and J 2 bases; nucleotides not matched to a gene: 4. The V gene's germline CDR1 is MDHEN and CDR2 SYDVKM. CDR3 protein: CASRRGLAGTYEQYF. The CDR3 DNA sequence: TGTGCCAGCAGAAGGGGACTAGCGGGGACCTACGAGCAGTACTTC. The full variable domain, its missing parts supplied by reference TRBV28 and TRBJ2-7, is DVKVTQSSRYLVKRTGEKVFLECVQDMDHENMFWYRQDPGLGLRLIYFSYDVKMKEKGDIPEGYSVSREKKERFSLILESASTNQTSMYLCASRRGLAGTYEQYFGPGTRLTVT.